A single sample gave rise to the 2 T cell receptor beta chains below, sequenced in a study of CD8 T cells in Susac syndrome. A quantity of about 0.5 to 1 ug RNA underwent reverse transcription using random hexamers. Using its own MiXCR run on the immunoSEQ multiplex PCR reads, TCRdb lists one record per CDR3 protein. The sample carries about 180,000 distinct CDR3 sequences, 85% to 95% recorded once. Material for sequencing was CD8+ T cells from PBMCs. Receptor source: a human donor with multiple sclerosis.

The V and J genes are TRBV19 and TRBJ1-1; possible D gene TRBD1, 5 bases. The V gene lost 1 base and the J gene lost 0 bases, with 9 bases spanning the gap. This CDR3 spans 15 amino acids. CDR1 and CDR2 (germline): LNHDA, SQIVND (reference sequence). CDR3 loop: CASSIVNRMNTEAFF. CDR3 DNA: TGTGCCAGTAGTATAGTTAACAGGATGAACACTGAAGCTTTCTTT.

The V and J genes are TRBV29-1 and TRBJ1-2, with a possible D match to TRBD1 (5 bases). Germline V gene sequence: CDR1 SQVTM, CDR2 ANQGSEA. The length of the CDR3 is 10 residues. The CDR3 bases are TGCAGTTGCAGGGATAATGGCTACACCTTC. Residues: CSCRDNGYTF.